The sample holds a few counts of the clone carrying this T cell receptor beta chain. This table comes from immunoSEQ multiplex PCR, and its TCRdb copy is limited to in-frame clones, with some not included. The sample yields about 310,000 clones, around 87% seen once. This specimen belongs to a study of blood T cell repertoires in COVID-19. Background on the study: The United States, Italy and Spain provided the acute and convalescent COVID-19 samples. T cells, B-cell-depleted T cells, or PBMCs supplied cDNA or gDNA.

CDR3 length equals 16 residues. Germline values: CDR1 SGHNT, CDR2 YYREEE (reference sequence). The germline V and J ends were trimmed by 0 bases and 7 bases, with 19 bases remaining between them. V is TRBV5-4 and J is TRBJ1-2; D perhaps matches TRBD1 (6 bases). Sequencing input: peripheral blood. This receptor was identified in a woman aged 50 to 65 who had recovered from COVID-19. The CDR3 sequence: CASSLDRDVRRGGYTF. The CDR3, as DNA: TGTGCCAGCAGCTTGGACAGGGACGTGAGGCGAGGTGGCTACACCTTC.